This TCR beta chain was sequenced during a study of T cell repertoires in cytomegalovirus infection. For the study at large: Indications came from public TCR beta signatures; they pointed to CMV infection and to a matching HLA type. Study-wide results and caveats: The ex vivo response showed dominance by HLA-C-restricted CMV-specific TCR beta clonotypes.

From the reads, TCRdb called clonotypes with MiXCR, one entry per CDR3 protein. Of roughly 760,000 distinct CDR3 sequences listed, 35% were seen once; the top ten hold around 3%. Of note for this clonotype: Antigen unknown.

The TCR comes from a human donor in good health (CMV status not recorded). Some clones in this sample may be carry-over from other donors' samples. What was sequenced was PBMCs.

The CDR3 DNA is TGTGCCAGCAGAAGACGTGTGATGGGTAGTGAAGCTTTCTTT. It translates to CASRRRVMGSEAFF. This chain connects TRBV28 to TRBJ1-1; D remains ambiguous. This CDR3 region has 14 residues. The germline CDR1 and CDR2 sequences are MDHEN and SYDVKM. V was trimmed by 6 bases and J by 7 bases, leaving 18 bases between them. The variable domain in full, completed from reference TRBV28 and TRBJ1-1, reads DVKVTQSSRYLVKRTGEKVFLECVQDMDHENMFWYRQDPGLGLRLIYFSYDVKMKEKGDIPEGYSVSREKKERFSLILESASTNQTSMYLCASRRRVMGSEAFFGQGTRLTVV.